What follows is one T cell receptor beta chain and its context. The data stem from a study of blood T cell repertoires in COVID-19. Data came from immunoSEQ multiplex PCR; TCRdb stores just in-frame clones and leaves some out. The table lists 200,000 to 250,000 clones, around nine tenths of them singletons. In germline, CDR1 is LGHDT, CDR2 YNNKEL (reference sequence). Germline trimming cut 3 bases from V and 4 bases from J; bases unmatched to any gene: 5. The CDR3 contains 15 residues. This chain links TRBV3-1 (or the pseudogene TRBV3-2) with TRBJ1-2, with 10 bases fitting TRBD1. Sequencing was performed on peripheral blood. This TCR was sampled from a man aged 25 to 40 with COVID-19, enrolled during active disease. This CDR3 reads CASSHRDRGPYGYTF. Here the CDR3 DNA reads TGTGCCAGCAGCCACCGGGACAGGGGACCCTATGGCTACACCTTC.